This T cell receptor beta chain was profiled in a study of blood T cell repertoires in COVID-19. Across the whole study: From the United States, Italy and Spain came samples of acute and convalescent COVID-19. The cDNA or gDNA used as material had been derived from T cells, B-cell-depleted T cells, or PBMCs.

Methods used by the authors: Reference gene primer amplification gave nucleated cell count estimates. Some clones are missing from TCRdb's copy, which holds only in-frame ones; the method was immunoSEQ multiplex PCR. The V and J calls and the clone size are those of that table, but D and trimming were determined from the DNA. The data contain about 140,000 clones, approximately 90% of them singletons. Seattle patient enrollment occurred during active infection, with longitudinal follow-up thereafter. The sequence derives from a human donor with COVID-19, enrolled during active disease. The donor label of this sample is uncertain. The sequencing input was peripheral blood.

CDR3 region: CASSSQGGEETQYF. The CDR3 nucleotides read TGTGCCAGCAGCTCCCAGGGGGGCGAAGAGACCCAGTACTTC. The V gene is TRBV5-5, the J gene TRBJ2-5; D is perhaps TRBD1 (7 bases). Germline-derived CDR1 and CDR2 are SGHKS and YYEKEE (reference sequence). Trimming took off 3 bases at V and 3 bases at J, with 12 bases between the two ends. The CDR3 spans 14 residues.